Presented here are 11 T cell receptor beta chains from one specimen sequenced in a study of regulatory T cells in long-lasting Graves disease. Both iRepertoire HTBI primers and Arm-PCR of CDR3 regions were used to build the TCR beta libraries. TCRdb used MiXCR to reprocess the multiplex PCR reads, holding one entry per CDR3 protein. The sample yields a few hundred thousand distinct CDR3 sequences, over 20% seen once. The time point was: newly diagnosed GD, antithyroid drugs for less than 3 months. RNA extracted from PBMCs served as the sequencing template. The specimen was peripheral blood mononuclear cells (PBMCs), collected at new diagnosis, from a patient treated with antithyroid drugs. The source is a female donor with Graves disease.

The V and J genes are TRBV7-8 and TRBJ1-4; tentative D call: TRBD1 (5 bases). Germline CDR1 and CDR2: SGHVS and FQNEAQ. The ends were cut back, 5 bases at V and 11 bases at J, with 18 bases in the middle. This CDR3 is 14 amino acids long. The CDR3 nucleotides are TGTGCCAGCAGCCCGCAGGGTAGATTAGAGAAACTGTTTTTT. Translation gives CASSPQGRLEKLFF.

This clonotype was detected ten times or more. The V call is TRBV7-2, the J call TRBJ1-2; 8 bases map to TRBD1. Germline values: CDR1 SGHTA, CDR2 FQGNSA. Trimming removed 4 bases from V and 2 bases from J; junction bases left unmatched: 0. CDR3 length: 13 amino acids. The CDR3: CASSWTGNYGYTF. The CDR3 DNA is TGTGCCAGCAGCTGGACAGGGAACTATGGCTACACCTTC.

The table lists this clonotype with a few counts. This chain uses TRBV5-1 with TRBJ2-5; 7 positions match TRBD2. Germline V gene sequence: CDR1 SGHRS, CDR2 YFSETQ. With 4 bases clipped from V and 1 base from J, the junction kept 10 bases outside the gene matches. The CDR3 spans 16 residues. Here the CDR3 DNA reads TGCGCCAGCAGCCCCGGGGGGTCCTCCGTCCAAGAGACCCAGTACTTC. Amino acid sequence: CASSPGGSSVQETQYF.

To note about this clonotype: Only one base separates this from a far larger clonotype, so it likely reflects a read error. The rearrangement links TRBV7-7 to TRBJ2-7, with D possibly TRBD1 on 6 matching bases. CDR1 and CDR2 from the germline V gene are SSHAT and FNYEAQ (reference sequence). The CDR3 covers 14 residues. V was clipped by 5 bases and J by 4 bases, with 15 bases between them. The CDR3 sequence: CASSHRDKNYEQYF. For the CDR3, the DNA is TGTGCCAGCAGCCACCGGGACAAAAATTACGAGCAGTACTTC.

This clonotype was recorded many times. The chain links TRBV30 to TRBJ2-1; the D is unclear. Germline assignment: CDR1 GTSNPN and CDR2 SVGIG (reference sequence). V was cut by 2 bases and J by 2 bases, with 13 bases left in between. This CDR3 is 15 amino acids long. The DNA of the CDR3 is TGTGCCTGGAGTCGCAGGTGGCCAACCTACAATGAGCAGTTCTTC. Translated: CAWSRRWPTYNEQFF.

V gene TRBV20-1 combines with J gene TRBJ2-1, with 11 bases lining up with TRBD2. CDR3 length equals 14 residues. Germline-derived CDR1 and CDR2 are DFQATT and SNEGSKA (reference sequence). The trim removed 2 bases at V and 6 bases at J, leaving 3 bases unmatched. DNA for the CDR3: TGCAGTGCTAGACGGCTAGCGGGAGGCAATGAGCAGTTCTTC. Translation gives CSARRLAGGNEQFF.

This sequence joins TRBV27 and TRBJ1-2; 8 nucleotides match TRBD1. Per the germline V gene, CDR1 is MNHEY and CDR2 is SMNVEV (reference sequence). This CDR3 contains 12 residues. J was trimmed by 3 bases and V by 9 bases; bases with no gene match: 3. CDR3 amino acids: CARKTGDYGYTF. CDR3 nucleotides: TGTGCCAGAAAGACAGGGGACTATGGCTACACCTTC.

This chain uses TRBV5-1 with TRBJ1-4; 8 bases line up with TRBD1. The CDR3 has 15 amino acids. Germline values: CDR1 SGHRS, CDR2 YFSETQ. V trimming: 0 bases; J trimming: 6 bases; junction bases outside the gene matches: 4. CDR3 DNA sequence: TGCGCCAGCAGCTTGGAACAGGGGGGATATGAAAAACTGTTTTTT. Translation: CASSLEQGGYEKLFF. Drawing the rest from reference TRBV5-1 and TRBJ1-4, the complete variable domain is KAGVTQTPRYLIKTRGQQVTLSCSPISGHRSVSWYQQTPGQGLQFLFEYFSETQRNKGNFPGRFSGRQFSNSRSEMNVSTLELGDSALYLCASSLEQGGYEKLFFGSGTQLSVL.

There are many counts of this clonotype. The V call is TRBV27, the J call TRBJ1-5, with D possibly TRBD1 on 5 matching bases. This CDR3 is 15 amino acids long. The V and J ends lost 5 bases and 5 bases respectively, with 16 bases between them. Germline CDR1 is MNHEY and CDR2 is SMNVEV (reference sequence). The CDR3 sequence is CASSPRSAGYQPQHF. DNA of the CDR3: TGTGCCAGCAGTCCGCGATCTGCAGGGTATCAGCCCCAGCATTTT.

This clonotype was counted only a few times. This sequence may be a read error, since a much larger clone differs from it by one base. This sequence joins TRBV13 and TRBJ2-3; maybe TRBD2 (5 bases). Germline V gene lookup returns CDR1 PRHDT and CDR2 FYEKMQ (reference sequence). Deletions cut 5 bases from V and 10 bases from J, with 13 bases between. The CDR3 contains 12 residues. The CDR3 reads CASSAPERAQYF. The CDR3 region has the DNA TGTGCCAGCAGCGCTCCCGAGAGGGCGCAGTATTTT.

In this sample, this clonotype turned up once. Given a much more abundant clone one base away, this may be a read error. The CDR3 does not close with the conserved phenylalanine or tryptophan, likely indicating a read error. The chain employs TRBV7-2 and TRBJ1-6, with 9 nucleotides matching TRBD1. Per the germline V gene, CDR1 is SGHTA and CDR2 is FQGNSA. This CDR3 is 14 amino acids long. Germline trimming cut 4 bases from V and 7 bases from J; bases unmatched to any gene: 2. The CDR3 protein is CASSSDRGNSPLHL. In nucleotides, the CDR3 is TGTGCCAGCAGCTCGGACAGGGGAAATTCACCCCTCCACCTT.